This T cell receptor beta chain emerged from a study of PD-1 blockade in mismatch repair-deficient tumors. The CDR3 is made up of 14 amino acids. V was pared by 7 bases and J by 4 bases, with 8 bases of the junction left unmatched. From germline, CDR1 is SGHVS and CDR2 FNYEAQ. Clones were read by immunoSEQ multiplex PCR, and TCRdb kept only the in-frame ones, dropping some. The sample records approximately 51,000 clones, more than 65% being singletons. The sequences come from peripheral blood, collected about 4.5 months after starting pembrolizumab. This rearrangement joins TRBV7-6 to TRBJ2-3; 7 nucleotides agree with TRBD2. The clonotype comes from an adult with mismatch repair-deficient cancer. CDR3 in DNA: TGTGCCAGCACCCCCCGGCGGGAGTCAGATACGCAGTATTTT. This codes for CASTPRRESDTQYF.